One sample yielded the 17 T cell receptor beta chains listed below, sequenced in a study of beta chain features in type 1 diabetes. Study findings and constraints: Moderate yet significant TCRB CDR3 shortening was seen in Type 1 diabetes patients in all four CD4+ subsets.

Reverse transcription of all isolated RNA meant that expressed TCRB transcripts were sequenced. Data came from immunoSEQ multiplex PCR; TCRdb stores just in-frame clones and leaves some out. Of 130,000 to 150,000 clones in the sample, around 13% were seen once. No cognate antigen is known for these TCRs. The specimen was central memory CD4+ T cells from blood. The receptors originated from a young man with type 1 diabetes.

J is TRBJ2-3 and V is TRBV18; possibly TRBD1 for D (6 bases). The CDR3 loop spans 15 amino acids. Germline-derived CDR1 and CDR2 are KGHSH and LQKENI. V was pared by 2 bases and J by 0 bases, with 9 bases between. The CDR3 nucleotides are TGTGCCAGCTCACCAACAGGACAGAGCACAGATACGCAGTATTTT. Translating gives CASSPTGQSTDTQYF.

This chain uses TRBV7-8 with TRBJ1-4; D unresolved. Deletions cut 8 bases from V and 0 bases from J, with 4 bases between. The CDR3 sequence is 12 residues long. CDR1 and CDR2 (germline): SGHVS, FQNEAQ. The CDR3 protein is CASQATNEKLFF. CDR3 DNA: TGTGCCAGCCAAGCAACTAATGAAAAACTGTTTTTT. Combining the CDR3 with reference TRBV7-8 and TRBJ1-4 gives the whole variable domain GAGVSQSPRYKVAKRGQDVALRCDPISGHVSLFWYQQALGQGPEFLTYFQNEAQLDKSGLPSDRFFAERPEGSVSTLKIQRTQQEDSAVYLCASQATNEKLFFGSGTQLSVL.

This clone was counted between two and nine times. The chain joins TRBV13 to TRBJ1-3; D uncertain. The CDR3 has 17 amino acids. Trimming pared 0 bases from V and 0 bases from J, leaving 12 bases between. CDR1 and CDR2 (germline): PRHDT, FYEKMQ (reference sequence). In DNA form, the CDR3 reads TGTGCCAGCAGCTTAGGGAATGGCAGGTTCTCTGGAAACACCATATATTTT. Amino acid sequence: CASSLGNGRFSGNTIYF.

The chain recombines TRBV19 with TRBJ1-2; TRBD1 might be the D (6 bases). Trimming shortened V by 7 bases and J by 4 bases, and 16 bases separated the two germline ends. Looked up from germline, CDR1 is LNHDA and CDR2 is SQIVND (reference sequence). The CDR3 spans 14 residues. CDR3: CASKENREGYGYTF. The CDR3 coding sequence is TGTGCCAGTAAGGAAAACAGGGAAGGCTATGGCTACACCTTC.

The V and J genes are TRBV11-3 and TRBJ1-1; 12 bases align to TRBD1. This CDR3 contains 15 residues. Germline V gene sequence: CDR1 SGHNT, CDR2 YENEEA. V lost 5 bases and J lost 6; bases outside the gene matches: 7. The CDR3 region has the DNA TGTGCCAGCAGCCCCGGGACAGGGGGCCGCGCTGAAGCTTTCTTT. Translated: CASSPGTGGRAEAFF.

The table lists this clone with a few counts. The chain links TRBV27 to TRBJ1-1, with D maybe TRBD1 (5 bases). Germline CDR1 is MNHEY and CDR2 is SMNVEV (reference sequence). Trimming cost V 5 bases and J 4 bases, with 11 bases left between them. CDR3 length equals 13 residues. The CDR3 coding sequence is TGTGCCAGCAGTACTCCAGGGAGCACTGAAGCTTTCTTT. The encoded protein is CASSTPGSTEAFF.

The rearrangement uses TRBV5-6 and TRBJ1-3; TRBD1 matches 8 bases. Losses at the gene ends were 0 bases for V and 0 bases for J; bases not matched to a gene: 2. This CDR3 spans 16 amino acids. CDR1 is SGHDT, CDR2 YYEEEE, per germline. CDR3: CASSLGTGISGNTIYF. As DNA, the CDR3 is TGTGCCAGCAGCTTGGGGACAGGGATCTCTGGAAACACCATATATTTT.

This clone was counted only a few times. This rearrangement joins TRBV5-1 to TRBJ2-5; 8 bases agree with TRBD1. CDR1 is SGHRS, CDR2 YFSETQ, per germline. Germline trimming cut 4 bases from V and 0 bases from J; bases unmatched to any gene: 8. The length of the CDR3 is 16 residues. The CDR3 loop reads CASSTPDRENQETQYF. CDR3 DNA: TGCGCCAGCAGCACACCGGACAGGGAAAACCAAGAGACCCAGTACTTC.

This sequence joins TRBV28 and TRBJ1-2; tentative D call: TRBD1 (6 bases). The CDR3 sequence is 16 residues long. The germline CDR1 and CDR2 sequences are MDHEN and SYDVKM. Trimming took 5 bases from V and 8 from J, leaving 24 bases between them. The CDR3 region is CASSPPGGSELEGYTF. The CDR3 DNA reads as TGTGCCAGCAGTCCACCTGGGGGCAGTGAACTGGAAGGCTACACCTTC.

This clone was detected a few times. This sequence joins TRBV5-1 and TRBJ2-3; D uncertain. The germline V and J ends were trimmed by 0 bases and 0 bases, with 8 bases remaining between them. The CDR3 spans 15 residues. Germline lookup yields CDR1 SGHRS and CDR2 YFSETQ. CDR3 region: CASSLVPQSTDTQYF. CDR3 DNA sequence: TGCGCCAGCAGCTTGGTCCCTCAGAGCACAGATACGCAGTATTTT.

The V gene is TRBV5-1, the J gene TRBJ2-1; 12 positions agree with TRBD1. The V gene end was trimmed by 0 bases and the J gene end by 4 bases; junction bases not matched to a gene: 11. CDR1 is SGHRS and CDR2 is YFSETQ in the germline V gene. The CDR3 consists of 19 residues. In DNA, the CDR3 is TGCGCCAGCAGCTTGGAGGGGACAGGGGGCGGTCGGTTTTACAATGAGCAGTTCTTC. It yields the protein CASSLEGTGGGRFYNEQFF. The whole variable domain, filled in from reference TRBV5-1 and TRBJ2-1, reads KAGVTQTPRYLIKTRGQQVTLSCSPISGHRSVSWYQQTPGQGLQFLFEYFSETQRNKGNFPGRFSGRQFSNSRSEMNVSTLELGDSALYLCASSLEGTGGGRFYNEQFFGPGTRLTVL.

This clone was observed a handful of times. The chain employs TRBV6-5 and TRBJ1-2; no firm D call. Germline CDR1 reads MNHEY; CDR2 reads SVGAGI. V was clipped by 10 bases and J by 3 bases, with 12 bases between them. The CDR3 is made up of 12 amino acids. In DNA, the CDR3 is TGTGCCACGCGGGAGCTTTACTATGGCTACACCTTC. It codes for CATRELYYGYTF.

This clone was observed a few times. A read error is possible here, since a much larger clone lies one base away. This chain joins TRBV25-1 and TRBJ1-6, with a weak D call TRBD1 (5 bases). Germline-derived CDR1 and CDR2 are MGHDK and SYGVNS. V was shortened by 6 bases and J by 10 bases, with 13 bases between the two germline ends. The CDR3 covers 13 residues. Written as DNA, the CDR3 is TGTGCCAGCAGGGAAACGGGGCTCTCACCCCTCCACTTT. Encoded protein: CASRETGLSPLHF.

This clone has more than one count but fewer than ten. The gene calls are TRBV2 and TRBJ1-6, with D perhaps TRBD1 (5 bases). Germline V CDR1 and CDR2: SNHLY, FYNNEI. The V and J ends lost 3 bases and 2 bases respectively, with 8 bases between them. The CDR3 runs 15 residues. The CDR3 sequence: CASSDRVPYNSPLHF. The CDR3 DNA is TGTGCCAGCAGTGACAGGGTTCCCTATAATTCACCCCTCCACTTT.

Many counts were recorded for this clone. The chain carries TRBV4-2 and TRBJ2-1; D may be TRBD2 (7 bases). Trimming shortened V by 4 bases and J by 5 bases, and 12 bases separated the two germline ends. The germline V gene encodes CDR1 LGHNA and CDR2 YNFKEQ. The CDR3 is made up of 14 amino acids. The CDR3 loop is CASSLGGGNNEQFF. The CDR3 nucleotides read TGTGCCAGCAGCCTAGGCGGGGGCAACAATGAGCAGTTCTTC.

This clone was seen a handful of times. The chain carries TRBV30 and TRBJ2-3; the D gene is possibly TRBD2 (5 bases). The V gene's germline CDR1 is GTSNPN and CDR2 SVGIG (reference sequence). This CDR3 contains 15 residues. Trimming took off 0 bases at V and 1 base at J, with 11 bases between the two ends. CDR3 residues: CAWSVGGPGTDTQYF. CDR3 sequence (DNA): TGTGCCTGGAGTGTAGGCGGGCCGGGCACAGATACGCAGTATTTT.

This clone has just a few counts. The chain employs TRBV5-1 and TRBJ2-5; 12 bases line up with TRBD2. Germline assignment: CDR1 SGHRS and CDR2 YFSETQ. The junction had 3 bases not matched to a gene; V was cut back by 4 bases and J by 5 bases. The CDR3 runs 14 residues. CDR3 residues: CASSGGLAGETQYF. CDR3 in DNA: TGCGCCAGCAGCGGGGGACTAGCGGGCGAGACCCAGTACTTC.